This T cell receptor beta chain appears in the sequencing data of a study of blood T cell repertoires in COVID-19. Study-level information: Material from acute and convalescent COVID-19 was sourced from the United States, Italy and Spain.

The V gene end was trimmed by 2 bases and the J gene end by 3 bases; junction bases not matched to a gene: 3. CDR3 size: 13 residues. Germline V gene lookup returns CDR1 SQVTM and CDR2 ANQGSEA. Profiled with immunoSEQ multiplex PCR; TCRdb holds only in-frame clones, not every one. The sample comprises more than 200,000 clones, approximately 88% of which are singletons, and under 4.5% rests with the top ten. Individuals drawn from approximately 26 US areas were roughly 18 to 95 years old. Researchers sorted participants into cohorts using their self-reported clinical history. Exposed participants came across a COVID-19 case within 2 weeks before study entry.

Sequencing was carried out using PBMCs or T cells enriched from blood (not recorded which). This rearrangement joins TRBV29-1 to TRBJ1-1; 7 bases match TRBD1. This receptor was identified in a woman aged 30 to 39 who had been exposed to COVID-19. CDR3 DNA: TGCAGCGTTGAACAGGGACAGCACACTGAAGCTTTCTTT. Translated, it gives CSVEQGQHTEAFF.